The sequence of this T cell receptor (beta chain) was determined in a study of blood T cell repertoires in COVID-19. Background on the study: Italy, Spain and the United States were the sources of the convalescent and acute COVID-19 samples. T cells, B-cell-depleted T cells, or PBMCs provided the cDNA or gDNA that served as material.

The CDR3 totals 14 residues. Germline CDR1 SGHNT, CDR2 YYREEE (reference sequence). The ends lost 4 bases at V and 7 bases at J; junction bases unmatched: 6. Authors' methods: Amplification with reference gene primers provided the estimates of nucleated cell counts. This table comes from immunoSEQ multiplex PCR, and its TCRdb copy is limited to in-frame clones, with some not included. The V and J calls and clone size were taken over from that table, and D and trimming were inferred from the DNA. The sample comprises fewer than 90,000 clones, 60% to 80% of which are singletons, and around 4.5% rests with the top ten.

This clonotype originated in a woman aged 45-65 years with acute or convalescent COVID-19. The sequencing input was peripheral blood. This chain joins TRBV5-4 and TRBJ1-5; TRBD1 matches 9 bases. CDR3 sequence: CASSADRGDQPQHF. CDR3 nucleotide sequence: TGTGCCAGCAGCGCGGACAGGGGCGACCAGCCCCAGCATTTT.